The entry below gives a single TCR beta chain sequence along with its context. Trimming shortened V by 1 base and J by 8 bases, and 11 bases separated the two germline ends. This CDR3 has 14 residues. Per the germline V gene, CDR1 is MGHRA and CDR2 is YSYEKL. The data stem from a study of cytomegalovirus exposure and HLA in healthy donors. Primers included in the PCR were 60 Vbeta and 13 Jbeta primers. The repertoire was sequenced with immunoSEQ multiplex PCR; TCRdb's copy has only in-frame clones and lacks some. The sample lists tens of thousands of clones; 75% were seen once. V is TRBV4-1 and J is TRBJ1-4, with unresolved D. The TCR was taken from a woman aged 40-49 years in good health and CMV-seronegative. The material sequenced was PBMCs. CDR3 bases: TGCGCCAGCAGCCAAGGCGAGGGTGGCGAAAAACTGTTTTTT. The encoded protein is CASSQGEGGEKLFF.